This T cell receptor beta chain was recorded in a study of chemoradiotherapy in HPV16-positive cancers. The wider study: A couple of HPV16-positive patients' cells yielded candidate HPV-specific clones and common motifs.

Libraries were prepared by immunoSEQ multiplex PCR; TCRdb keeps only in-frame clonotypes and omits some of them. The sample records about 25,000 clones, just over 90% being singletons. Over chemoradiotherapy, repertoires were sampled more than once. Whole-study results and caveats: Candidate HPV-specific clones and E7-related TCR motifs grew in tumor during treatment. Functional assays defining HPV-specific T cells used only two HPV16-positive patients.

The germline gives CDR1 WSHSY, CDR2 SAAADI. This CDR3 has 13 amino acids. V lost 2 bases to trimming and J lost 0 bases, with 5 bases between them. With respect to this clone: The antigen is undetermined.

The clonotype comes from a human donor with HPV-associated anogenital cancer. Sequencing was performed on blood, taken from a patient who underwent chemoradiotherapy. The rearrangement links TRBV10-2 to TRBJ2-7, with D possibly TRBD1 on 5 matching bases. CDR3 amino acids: CASSEDSSYEQYF. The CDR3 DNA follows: TGCGCCAGCAGTGAGGACAGCTCCTACGAGCAGTACTTC.